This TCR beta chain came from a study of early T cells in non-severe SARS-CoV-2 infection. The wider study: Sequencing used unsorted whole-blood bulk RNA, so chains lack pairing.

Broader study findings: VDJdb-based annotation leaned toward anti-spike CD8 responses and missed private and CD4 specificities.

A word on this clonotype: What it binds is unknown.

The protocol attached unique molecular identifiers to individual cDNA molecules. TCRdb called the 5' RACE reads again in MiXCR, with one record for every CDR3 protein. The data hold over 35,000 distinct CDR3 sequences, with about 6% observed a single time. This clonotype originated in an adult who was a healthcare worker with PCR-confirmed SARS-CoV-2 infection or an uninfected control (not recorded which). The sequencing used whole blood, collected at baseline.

In nucleotides, the CDR3 is TGCAGTGCTCGGGCAGACCGGGACACCTTCTACGAGCAGTACTTC. Encoded protein: CSARADRDTFYEQYF. The chain recombines TRBV20-1 with TRBJ2-7; D perhaps matches TRBD1 (6 bases). Germline CDR1 is DFQATT and CDR2 is SNEGSKA (reference sequence). Between the trimmed V and J ends, which lost 5 bases and 3 bases, there was a span of 20 bases. The CDR3 is made up of 15 amino acids.